This T cell receptor beta chain was recorded in a study of T cells in localized non-small cell lung cancer. Study results and caveats: Uninvolved adjacent lung showed the highest T cell clonality, exceeding tumor. The study sequenced only one region of the tumor. As a result, intratumor heterogeneity could not be excluded and remains possible.

V trimming: 4 bases; J trimming: 6 bases; junction bases outside the gene matches: 7. From germline, CDR1 is SQVTM and CDR2 ANQGSEA. The CDR3 is 14 residues long. Method: immunoSEQ multiplex PCR; TCRdb's copy keeps in-frame clones and lacks some. Here the sample spans about 1,300 clones, roughly 23% being singletons. The sample holds a few counts of this clone. Antigen specificity is unknown. Sequenced here: lung tumor tissue, sampled before any cancer treatment. The source is a man between 35 and 75 years old with stage III lung adenocarcinoma. The chain combines TRBV29-1 with TRBJ2-1, with 9 bases fitting TRBD2. The CDR3 nucleotides are TGCAGCGTTGTGGGGACTAGCAACGGCAATGAGCAGTTCTTC. This encodes CSVVGTSNGNEQFF.